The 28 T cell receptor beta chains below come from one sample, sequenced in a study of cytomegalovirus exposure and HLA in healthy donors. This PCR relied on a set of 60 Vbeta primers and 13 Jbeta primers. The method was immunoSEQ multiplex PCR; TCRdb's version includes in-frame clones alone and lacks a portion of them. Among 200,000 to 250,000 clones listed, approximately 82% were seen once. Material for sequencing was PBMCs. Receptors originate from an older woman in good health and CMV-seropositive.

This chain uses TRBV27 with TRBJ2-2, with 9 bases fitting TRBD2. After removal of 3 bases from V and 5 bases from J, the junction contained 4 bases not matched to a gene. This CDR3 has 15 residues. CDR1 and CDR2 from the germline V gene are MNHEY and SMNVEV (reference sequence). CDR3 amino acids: CASSLGTSSTGELFF. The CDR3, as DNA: TGTGCCAGCAGTTTGGGGACTAGCTCAACCGGGGAGCTGTTTTTT.

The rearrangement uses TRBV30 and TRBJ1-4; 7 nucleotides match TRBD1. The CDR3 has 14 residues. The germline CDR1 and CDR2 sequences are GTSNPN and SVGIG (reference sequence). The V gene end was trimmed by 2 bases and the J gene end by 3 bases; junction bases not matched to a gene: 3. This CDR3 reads CAWSQDRANEKLFF. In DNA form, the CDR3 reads TGTGCCTGGAGTCAAGACAGGGCTAATGAAAAACTGTTTTTT.

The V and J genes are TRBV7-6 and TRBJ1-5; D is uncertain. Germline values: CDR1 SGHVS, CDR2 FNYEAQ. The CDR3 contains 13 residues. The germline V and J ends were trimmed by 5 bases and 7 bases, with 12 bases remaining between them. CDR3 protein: CASSPGQEQPQHF. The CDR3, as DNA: TGTGCCAGCAGCCCTGGGCAGGAACAGCCCCAGCATTTT.

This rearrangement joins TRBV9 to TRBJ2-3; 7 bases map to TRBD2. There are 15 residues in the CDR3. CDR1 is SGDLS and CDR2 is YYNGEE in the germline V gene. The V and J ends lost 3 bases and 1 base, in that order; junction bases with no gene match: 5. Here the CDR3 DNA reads TGTGCCAGCAGCGCTGTGGCGGGAGGCACAGATACGCAGTATTTT. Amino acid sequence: CASSAVAGGTDTQYF.

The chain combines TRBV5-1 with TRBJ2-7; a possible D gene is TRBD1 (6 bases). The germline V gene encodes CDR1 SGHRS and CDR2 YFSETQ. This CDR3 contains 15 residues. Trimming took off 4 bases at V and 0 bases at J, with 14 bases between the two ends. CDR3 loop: CASSQNRVSSYEQYF. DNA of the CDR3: TGCGCCAGCAGCCAAAACAGGGTTAGCTCCTACGAGCAGTACTTC.

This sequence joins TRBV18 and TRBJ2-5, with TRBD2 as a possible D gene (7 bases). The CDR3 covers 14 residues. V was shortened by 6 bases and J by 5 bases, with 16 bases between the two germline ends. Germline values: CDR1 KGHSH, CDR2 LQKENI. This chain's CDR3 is CASSLVGGGETQYF. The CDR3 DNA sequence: TGTGCCAGCTCCCTAGTCGGCGGGGGCGAGACCCAGTACTTC.

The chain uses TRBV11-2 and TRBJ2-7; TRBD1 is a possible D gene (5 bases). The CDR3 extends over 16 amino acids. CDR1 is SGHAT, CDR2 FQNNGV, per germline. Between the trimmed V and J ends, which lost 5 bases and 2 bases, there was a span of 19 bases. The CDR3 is CASSPQGSHFPYEQYF. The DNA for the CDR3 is TGTGCCAGCAGCCCGCAGGGTTCCCATTTTCCCTACGAGCAGTACTTC. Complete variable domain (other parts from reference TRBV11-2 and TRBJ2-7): EAGVAQSPRYKIIEKRQSVAFWCNPISGHATLYWYQQILGQGPKLLIQFQNNGVVDDSQLPKDRFSAERLKGVDSTLKIQPAKLEDSAVYLCASSPQGSHFPYEQYFGPGTRLTVT.

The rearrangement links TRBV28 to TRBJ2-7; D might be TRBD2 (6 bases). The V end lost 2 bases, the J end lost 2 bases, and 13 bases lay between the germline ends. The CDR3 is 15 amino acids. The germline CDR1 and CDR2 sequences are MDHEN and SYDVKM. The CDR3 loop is CASSLISGGPYEQYF. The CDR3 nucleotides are TGTGCCAGCAGTTTAATTAGCGGAGGCCCCTACGAGCAGTACTTC.

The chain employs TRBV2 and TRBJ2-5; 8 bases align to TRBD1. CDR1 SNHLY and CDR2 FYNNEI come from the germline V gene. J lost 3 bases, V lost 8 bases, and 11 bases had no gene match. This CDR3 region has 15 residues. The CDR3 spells CASLQDRVGKETQYF. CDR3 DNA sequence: TGTGCCAGCCTCCAGGACAGGGTGGGAAAAGAGACCCAGTACTTC. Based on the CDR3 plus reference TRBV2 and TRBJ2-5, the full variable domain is EPEVTQTPSHQVTQMGQEVILRCVPISNHLYFYWYRQILGQKVEFLVSFYNNEISEKSEIFDDQFSVERPDGSNFTLKIRSTKLEDSAMYFCASLQDRVGKETQYFGPGTRLLVL.

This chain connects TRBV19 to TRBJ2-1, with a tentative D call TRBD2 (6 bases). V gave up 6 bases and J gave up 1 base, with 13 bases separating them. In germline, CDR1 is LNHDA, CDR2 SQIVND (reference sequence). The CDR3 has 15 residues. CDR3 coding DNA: TGTGCCAGTAGGGTAAATAGCGGTTCCTACAATGAGCAGTTCTTC. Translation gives CASRVNSGSYNEQFF.

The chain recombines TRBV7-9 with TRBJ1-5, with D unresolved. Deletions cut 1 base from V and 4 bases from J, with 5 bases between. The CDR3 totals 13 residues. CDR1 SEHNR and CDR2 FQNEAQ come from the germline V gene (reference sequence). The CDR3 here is CASSLDSNQPQHF. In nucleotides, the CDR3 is TGTGCCAGCAGCTTAGATTCAAATCAGCCCCAGCATTTT.

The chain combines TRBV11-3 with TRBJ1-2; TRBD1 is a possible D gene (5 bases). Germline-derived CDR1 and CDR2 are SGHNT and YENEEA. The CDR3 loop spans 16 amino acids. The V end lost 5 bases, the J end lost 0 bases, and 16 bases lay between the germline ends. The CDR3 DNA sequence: TGTGCCAGCAGCCCAAGTACGTGGGGCCCTAACTATGGCTACACCTTC. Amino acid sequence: CASSPSTWGPNYGYTF. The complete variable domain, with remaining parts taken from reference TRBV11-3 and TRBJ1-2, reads EAGVVQSPRYKIIEKKQPVAFWCNPISGHNTLYWYLQNLGQGPELLIRYENEEAVDDSQLPKDRFSAERLKGVDSTLKIQPAELGDSAVYLCASSPSTWGPNYGYTFGSGTRLTVV.

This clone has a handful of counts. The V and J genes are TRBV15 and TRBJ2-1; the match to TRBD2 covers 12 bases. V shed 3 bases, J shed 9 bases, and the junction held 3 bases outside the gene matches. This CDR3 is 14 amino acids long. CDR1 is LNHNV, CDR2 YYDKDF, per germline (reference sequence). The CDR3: CATSRTSGRSEQFF. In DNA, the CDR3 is TGTGCCACCAGCAGGACTAGCGGGAGAAGTGAGCAGTTCTTC.

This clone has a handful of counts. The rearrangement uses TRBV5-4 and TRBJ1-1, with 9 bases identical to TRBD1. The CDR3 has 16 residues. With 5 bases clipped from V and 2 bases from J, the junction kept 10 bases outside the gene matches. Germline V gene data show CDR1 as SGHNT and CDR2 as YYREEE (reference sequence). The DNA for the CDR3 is TGTGCCAGCAGACCGGGACAGGGAACGATTAACACTGAAGCTTTCTTT. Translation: CASRPGQGTINTEAFF.

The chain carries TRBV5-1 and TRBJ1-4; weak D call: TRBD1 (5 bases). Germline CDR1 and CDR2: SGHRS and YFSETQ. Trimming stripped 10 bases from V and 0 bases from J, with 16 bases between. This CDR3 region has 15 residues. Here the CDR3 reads CASYGGDATNEKLFF. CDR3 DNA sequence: TGCGCCTCCTACGGGGGGGATGCAACTAATGAAAAACTGTTTTTT. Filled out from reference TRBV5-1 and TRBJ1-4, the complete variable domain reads KAGVTQTPRYLIKTRGQQVTLSCSPISGHRSVSWYQQTPGQGLQFLFEYFSETQRNKGNFPGRFSGRQFSNSRSEMNVSTLELGDSALYLCASYGGDATNEKLFFGSGTQLSVL.

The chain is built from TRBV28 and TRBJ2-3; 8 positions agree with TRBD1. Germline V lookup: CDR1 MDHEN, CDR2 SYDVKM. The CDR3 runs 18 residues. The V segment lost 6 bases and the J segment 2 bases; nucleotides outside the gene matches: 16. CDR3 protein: CASRPDRGPMTDTDTQYF. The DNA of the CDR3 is TGTGCCAGCAGACCCGACAGGGGCCCTATGACGGACACAGATACGCAGTATTTT.

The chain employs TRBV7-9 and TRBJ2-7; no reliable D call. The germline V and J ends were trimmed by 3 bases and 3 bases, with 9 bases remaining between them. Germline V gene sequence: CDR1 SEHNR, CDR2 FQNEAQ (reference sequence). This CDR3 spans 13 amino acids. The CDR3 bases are TGTGCCAGCAGCTTGGAGTCAAACTACGAGCAGTACTTC. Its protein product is CASSLESNYEQYF.

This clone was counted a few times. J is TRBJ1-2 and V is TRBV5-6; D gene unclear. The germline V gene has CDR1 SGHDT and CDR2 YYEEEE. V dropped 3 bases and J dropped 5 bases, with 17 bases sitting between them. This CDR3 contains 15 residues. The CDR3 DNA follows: TGTGCCAGCAGCTCGCAGTCGGCAGCGTCGTATGGCTACACCTTC. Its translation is CASSSQSAASYGYTF.

This CDR3 reads CASSIGRESTGELFF. DNA of the CDR3: TGTGCCAGTAGTATAGGGCGGGAGAGCACCGGGGAGCTGTTTTTT. V gene TRBV19 combines with J gene TRBJ2-2; the match to TRBD2 covers 7 bases. Germline CDR1 and CDR2: LNHDA and SQIVND (reference sequence). The V segment lost 1 base and the J segment 4 bases; nucleotides outside the gene matches: 3. This CDR3 spans 15 amino acids. Full variable domain (remainder filled in from reference TRBV19 and TRBJ2-2): DGGITQSPKYLFRKEGQNVTLSCEQNLNHDAMYWYRQDPGQGLRLIYYSQIVNDFQKGDIAEGYSVSREKKESFPLTVTSAQKNPTAFYLCASSIGRESTGELFFGEGSRLTVL.

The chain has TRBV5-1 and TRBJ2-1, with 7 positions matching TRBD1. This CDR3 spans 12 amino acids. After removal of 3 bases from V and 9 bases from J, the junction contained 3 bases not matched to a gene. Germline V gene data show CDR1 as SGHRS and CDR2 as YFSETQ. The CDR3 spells CASSYRGFEQFF. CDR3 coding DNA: TGCGCCAGCAGCTACAGGGGTTTTGAGCAGTTCTTC.

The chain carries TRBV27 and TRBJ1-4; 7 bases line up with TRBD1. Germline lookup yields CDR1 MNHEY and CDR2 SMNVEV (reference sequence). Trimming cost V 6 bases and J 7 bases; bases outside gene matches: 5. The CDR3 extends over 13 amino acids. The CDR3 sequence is CASSDREGEKLFF. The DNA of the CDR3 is TGTGCCAGCAGCGACAGGGAAGGTGAAAAACTGTTTTTT. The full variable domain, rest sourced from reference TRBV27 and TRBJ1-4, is EAQVTQNPRYLITVTGKKLTVTCSQNMNHEYMSWYRQDPGLGLRQIYYSMNVEVTDKGDVPEGYKVSRKEKRNFPLILESPSPNQTSLYFCASSDREGEKLFFGSGTQLSVL.

In DNA, the CDR3 is TGCGCCAGCACGACAGGGGGGATCACTGAAGCTTTCTTT. Amino acids: CASTTGGITEAFF. J is TRBJ1-1 and V is TRBV5-1; the match to TRBD1 covers 9 bases. Germline loops: CDR1 SGHRS, CDR2 YFSETQ. The trim removed 6 bases at V and 4 bases at J, leaving 4 bases unmatched. The CDR3 contains 13 residues.

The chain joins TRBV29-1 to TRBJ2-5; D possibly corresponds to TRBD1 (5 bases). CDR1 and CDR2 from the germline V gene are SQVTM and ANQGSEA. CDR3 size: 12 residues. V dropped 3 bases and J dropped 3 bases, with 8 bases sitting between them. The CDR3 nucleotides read TGCAGCGTTGAGACCAGGGAAGAGACCCAGTACTTC. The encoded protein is CSVETREETQYF.

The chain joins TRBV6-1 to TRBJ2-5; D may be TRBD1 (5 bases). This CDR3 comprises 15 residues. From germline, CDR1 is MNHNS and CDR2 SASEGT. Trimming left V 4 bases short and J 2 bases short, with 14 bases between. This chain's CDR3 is CASSGHRKSQETQYF. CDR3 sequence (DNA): TGTGCCAGCAGTGGACACAGGAAGTCGCAAGAGACCCAGTACTTC.

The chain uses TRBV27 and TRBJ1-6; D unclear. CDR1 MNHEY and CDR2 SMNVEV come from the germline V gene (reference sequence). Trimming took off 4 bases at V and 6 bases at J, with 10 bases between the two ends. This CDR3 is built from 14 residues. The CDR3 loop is CASSWVRGNSPLHF. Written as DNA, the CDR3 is TGTGCCAGCAGTTGGGTTCGGGGTAATTCACCCCTCCACTTT.

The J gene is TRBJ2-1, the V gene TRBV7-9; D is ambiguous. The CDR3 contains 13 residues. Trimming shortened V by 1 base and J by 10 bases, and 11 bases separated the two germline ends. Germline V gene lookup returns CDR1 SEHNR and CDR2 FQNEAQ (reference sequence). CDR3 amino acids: CASSLGGNGEQFF. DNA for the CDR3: TGTGCCAGCAGCTTAGGCGGAAACGGGGAGCAGTTCTTC.

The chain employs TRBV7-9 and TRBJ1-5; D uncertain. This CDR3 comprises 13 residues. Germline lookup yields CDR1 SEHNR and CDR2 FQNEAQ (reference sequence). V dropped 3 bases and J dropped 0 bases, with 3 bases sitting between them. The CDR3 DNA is TGTGCCAGCAGCTTTCATAGCAATCAGCCCCAGCATTTT. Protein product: CASSFHSNQPQHF.

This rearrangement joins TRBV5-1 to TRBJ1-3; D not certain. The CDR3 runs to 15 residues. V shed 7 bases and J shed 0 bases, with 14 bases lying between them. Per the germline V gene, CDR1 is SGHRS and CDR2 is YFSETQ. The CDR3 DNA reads TGCGCCAGCGCTGGCGGCGGGCGCTCTGGAAACACCATATATTTT. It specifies CASAGGGRSGNTIYF.